This TCR beta chain was captured by sequencing in a study of T-cell memory formation after mild COVID-19. Study-wide points: CD4+ contracting clones were mainly CM and EM; CD8+ ones, EMRA.

The CDR3 loop spans 12 amino acids. The V and J ends lost 4 bases and 5 bases respectively, with 8 bases between them. CDR1 is SQVTM, CDR2 ANQGSEA, per germline. Comments on this clonotype: What it binds is not known.

Each CDR3 protein is one row after TCRdb ran MiXCR on the 5' RACE reads. The sample carries 350,000 or so distinct CDR3 sequences, over 10% recorded once. This receptor was taken from a man aged 18 to 29 who had mild COVID-19 (a few samples of this study predate the infection). Cell type and time point are not known. The sample taken for sequencing was PBMCs or a T cell subset sorted from them (not recorded which). The chain employs TRBV29-1 and TRBJ2-2; D uncertain. Here the CDR3 DNA reads TGCAGCGTTGGATCCTGGACCGGGGAGCTGTTTTTT. Amino acid sequence: CSVGSWTGELFF.